A selection of T cell receptor beta chains follows, all from one sample in a study of blood T cell repertoires in COVID-19. Here immunoSEQ multiplex PCR was the method, and the copy in TCRdb shows in-frame clones only, minus some. The profile shows roughly 250,000 clones, about 80% of them singletons. The sample was peripheral blood. The receptors derive from a person aged 65 to 85 with COVID-19, enrolled during active disease. CDR3s include the opening cysteine and the closing phenylalanine or tryptophan. A D gene is named only where the DNA matches it firmly. A clone size is listed for some rows: how often the clone was seen (once, few, many), or a class if it is expanded.

>-|TRBJ2-1|-|TRBV30
TGTGCCTGGAGTCAGAATGAGCAGTTCTTC
CAWSQNEQFF
>-|TRBJ1-5|TRBD1|TRBV7-9
TGTGCCAGCAGCCTAAGGACAGGAGCGGCGGAGGATCAGCCCCAGCATTTT
CASSLRTGAAEDQPQHF
>once|TRBJ1-4|TRBD1|TRBV19
TGTGCCAGTAGTGAACAGGGGCTCGGAAAACTGTTTTTT
CASSEQGLGKLFF
>-|TRBJ1-2|-|TRBV28
TGTGCCGCCGAAGGAGGTGGGGGCTACACCTTC
CAAEGGGGYTF
>-|TRBJ2-1|TRBD2|TRBV7-2
TGTGCCAGCAGCTTAGGCGGGAGGGGAAATGAGCAGTTCTTC
CASSLGGRGNEQFF
>-|TRBJ2-7|TRBD1|TRBV27
TGTGCCAGCAGTACACCGGGACAGGGCTCCTACGAGCAGTACTTC
CASSTPGQGSYEQYF
>-|TRBJ1-2|TRBD1|TRBV7-2
TGTGCCAGCAGCCTGTGGACAGGGGGCGCCTATGGCTACACCTTC
CASSLWTGGAYGYTF
>-|TRBJ1-5|-|TRBV7-6
TGTGCCAGCAGCTTAGAGGAGGGGTTTTATCAGCCCCAGCATTTT
CASSLEEGFYQPQHF
>-|TRBJ2-7|-|TRBV19
TGTGCCAGTAGTATAGATGGTGGCGGAGCTTCCTACGAGCAGTACTTC
CASSIDGGGASYEQYF
>-|TRBJ1-2|-|TRBV21-1
TGTGCCAGCAGCATGCCAGGGGCCCACGGCTACACCTTC
CASSMPGAHGYTF
>-|TRBJ2-7|TRBD1|TRBV5-1
TGCGCCAGCAGCAAGTCAATGTCCGGGACAGGGGACTACGAGCAGTACTTC
CASSKSMSGTGDYEQYF
>few|TRBJ1-6|-|TRBV12-3/TRBV12-4
TGTGCCAGCAGCCCACCATTAAGGGGACCCCTCCACTTT
CASSPPLRGPLHF
>-|TRBJ1-3|-|TRBV9
TGTGCCAGCAGCGCGCCGGGGGACTCTGGAAACACCATATATTTT
CASSAPGDSGNTIYF
>-|TRBJ1-3|-|TRBV28
TGTGCCAGCAGTTTTACACAGTTAAGCTCTGGAAACACCATATATTTT
CASSFTQLSSGNTIYF
>-|TRBJ1-1|-|TRBV6-2/TRBV6-3
TGTGCCAGCAGCCGGGTACAGGGAATGAACACTGAAGCTTTCTTT
CASSRVQGMNTEAFF
>many|TRBJ2-5|TRBD2|TRBV19
TGTGCCAGTAGTATTTTGGGACTAGAAGAGACCCAGTACTTC
CASSILGLEETQYF
>-|TRBJ2-2|-|TRBV3-1/TRBV3-2
TGTGCCAGCAGCCGTACTACCCGGGTCTTTACCGGGGAGCTGTTTTTT
CASSRTTRVFTGELFF
>-|TRBJ2-7|-|TRBV5-6
TGTGCCAGCAGCTATGAGCCAAACCCCTACGAGCAGTACTTC
CASSYEPNPYEQYF
>once|TRBJ2-3|TRBD2|TRBV3-1/TRBV3-2
TGTGCCAGCAGCCAAGATGGTGGCCTAGCGGGGCATACAGATACGCAGTATTTT
CASSQDGGLAGHTDTQYF
>-|TRBJ1-6|-|TRBV4-1
TGCGCCAGCAGAATTGGGGAGTATAATTCACCCCTCCACTTT
CASRIGEYNSPLHF
>-|TRBJ2-3|TRBD2|TRBV2
TGTGCCAGCAGTTGGGGCGGGGGAACTAGCACAGATACGCAGTATTTT
CASSWGGGTSTDTQYF
>few|TRBJ2-7|TRBD1|TRBV6-5
TGTGCCACCTCCCAGGGGTGGACAGGGGGCGAGCAGTACTTC
CATSQGWTGGEQYF
>-|TRBJ2-1|TRBD2|TRBV15
TGTGCCACCAGCAGAGGGAGCGGGGGGCCGTACAATGAGCAGTTCTTC
CATSRGSGGPYNEQFF
>-|TRBJ2-2|TRBD2|TRBV9
TGTGCCAGCAGCGTAGCTCCCGGGAGGGCCGCGAGCACCGGGGAGCTGTTTTTT
CASSVAPGRAASTGELFF
>once|TRBJ2-3|TRBD2|TRBV20-1
TGCAGTGCTAGTGAGCGGGAGTGGTTACTCGATACGCAGTATTTT
CSASEREWLLDTQYF
>-|TRBJ1-4|-|TRBV7-9
TGTGCCAGCAGCTCACGGACAGCTTATAATGAAAAACTGTTTTTT
CASSSRTAYNEKLFF
>-|TRBJ1-3|-|TRBV28
TGTGCCAGCAGTCCGACTAACGTCGGCATAGGAGGAAACACCATATATTTT
CASSPTNVGIGGNTIYF